Each of the 7 T cell receptor beta chains below was sequenced from the same sample in a study of shared clonotypes between healthy human individuals (dated by TCRdb to 2019 to 2021). Receptors were amplified or captured by the immunoSEQ multiplex PCR assay. Imported from immuneACCESS, the table was reduced by TCRdb to in-frame sequences with V and J called. These copies leave out some clones; in studies compared against another copy, an unresolved V gene accounts for under half, and the cause of the remainder is not known. The table for this sample lists about 2.4 million clones; more than 90% of them were counted only once. The ten largest clones capture under 0.15% of the sample. The specimen was naive CD4+ T cells sorted from blood. According to the study, the label for this sample's cell subset or site signals: CD45RA+ positively selected. These receptors were taken from a man between 18 and 35 years old in good health.

This chain joins TRBV30 and TRBJ2-2; tentative D call: TRBD1 (5 bases). This CDR3 is built from 14 residues. The V gene's germline CDR1 is GTSNPN and CDR2 SVGIG (reference sequence). V lost 0 bases and J lost 4, with 9 bases in between. In DNA, the CDR3 is TGTGCCTGGAGTGTGAAAGGGGTCACCGGGGAGCTGTTTTTT. As protein: CAWSVKGVTGELFF.

This chain uses TRBV7-3 with TRBJ2-1; 7 positions agree with TRBD1. The CDR3 loop spans 17 amino acids. V lost 4 bases to trimming and J lost 0 bases; unmatched junction nucleotides: 9. Germline V CDR1 and CDR2: SGHTA, FQGTGA. CDR3 in amino acids: CASSSTTGKGSYNEQFF. In DNA form, the CDR3 reads TGTGCCAGCAGCTCCACGACAGGGAAGGGCTCCTACAATGAGCAGTTCTTC. The full variable domain, in which reference TRBV7-3 and TRBJ2-1 provide the parts outside the CDR3, is GAGVSQTPSNKVTEKGKYVELRCDPISGHTALYWYRQSLGQGPEFLIYFQGTGAADDSGLPNDRFFAVRPEGSVSTLKIQRTERGDSAVYLCASSSTTGKGSYNEQFFGPGTRLTVL.

V is TRBV7-2 and J is TRBJ2-3; D not certain. The germline CDR1 and CDR2 sequences are SGHTA and FQGNSA. Trimming cost V 5 bases and J 13 bases, with 16 bases left between them. This CDR3 is 12 amino acids long. CDR3 coding DNA: TGTGCCAGCAGCCCCGAGTGGGGTCGGGAGTATTTT. Translating gives CASSPEWGREYF.

V usage is TRBV18 and J usage is TRBJ2-5, with 7 bases fitting TRBD2. V trimming: 0 bases; J trimming: 5 bases; junction bases outside the gene matches: 9. CDR3 size: 16 residues. CDR1 is KGHSH and CDR2 is LQKENI in the germline V gene. The CDR3: CASSPPPSGITETQYF. CDR3 DNA sequence: TGTGCCAGCTCACCACCGCCCAGCGGGATTACGGAGACCCAGTACTTC.

The chain has TRBV7-3 and TRBJ2-3; D is tentatively TRBD1 or TRBD2 (5 bases each). This CDR3 is built from 15 residues. V lost 7 bases to trimming and J lost 2 bases, with 16 bases between them. The V gene's germline CDR1 is SGHTA and CDR2 FQGTGA. The CDR3 here is CASTAITGLTDTQYF. The DNA for the CDR3 is TGTGCCAGCACCGCCATCACAGGACTCACAGATACGCAGTATTTT.

V and J are TRBV9 and TRBJ2-3; the D gene is possibly TRBD2 (5 bases). Trimming removed 10 bases from V and 2 bases from J, with 23 bases in between. The CDR3 has 16 residues. CDR1 is SGDLS, CDR2 YYNGEE, per germline. Here the CDR3 reads CARSGSGPEYTDTQYF. As DNA, the CDR3 is TGTGCCCGTTCGGGGAGCGGCCCAGAATACACAGATACGCAGTATTTT.

This clone was observed a single time. This chain connects TRBV7-9 to TRBJ1-4; D is undetermined. The germline V gene has CDR1 SEHNR and CDR2 FQNEAQ (reference sequence). Deletions cut 3 bases from V and 6 bases from J, with 11 bases between. The CDR3 runs to 14 residues. CDR3 amino acids: CASSFRVSDEKLFF. The DNA of the CDR3 is TGTGCCAGCAGCTTTCGGGTTTCGGATGAAAAACTGTTTTTT.